The present T cell receptor (beta chain) was sequenced within a study of coeliac disease (dated by TCRdb to between 2021 and 2024). As for the study more broadly: High-resolution HLA typing was unavailable, so biased TRBV7-2 usage was queried as a proof of principle. Small intestinal lymphocyte fractions from coeliac and non-coeliac patients were analysed in the study using next-generation sequencing of rearranged TRB and TRG CDR3 regions. The study was aimed at characterising TR repertoires of small intestinal T cells in active, refractory type I and gluten-free-diet-treated coeliac disease. Of the approximately 30 patients in the full study, roughly 22 had coeliac disease confirmed by serology and 8 were controls with non-small intestinal disorders. TRB sequencing was successfully performed on samples from roughly 30 subjects, among which under 25 paired bulk unsorted intraepithelial and lamina propria cell samples were included. What the study reported, not specific to this receptor: TRB repertoires were mostly private, with most amino acid sequences found in only one sample, and V-gene usage showed no significant difference between disease groups. The authors considered the approach unsuitable for unbiased detection of gliadin-specific T cells, which are scarce and rarely shared between patients. The separation of intraepithelial from lamina propria cells did not yield high-purity fractions, so cross-contamination between compartments was possible. Compared with controls, active coeliac intraepithelial and lamina propria samples had TRB and TRG repertoires of lower clonality, which suggests that diverse T cells were recruited.

Turning to this clone: Its antigen is still unknown. No clone much larger than this one lies a single base away; base qualities are absent.

Cells were frozen in liquid nitrogen in DMSO/FBS as aliquots of fewer than 600,000 cells, with a single aliquot from each fraction going to sequencing. Endoscopy and small intestinal biopsy were performed in all 30 patients in the study. To release intraepithelial cells, biopsies were stirred for one hour at 37 degrees C in RPMI with EGTA, MgCl2 and 1% FBS. Genomic DNA was extracted from frozen unsorted cell fractions with the Qiagen DNeasy blood extraction kit. Deletion took 7 bases off V and 4 bases off J, with a span of 19 bases between the germline ends. The CDR3 runs 15 amino acids, cysteine and phenylalanine included. CDR3 DNA only is kept here, 45 bases in frame from base 1. For CDR1 and CDR2, the germline V gene (reference sequence) lists SEHNR and FQNEAQ. The library was obtained by the immunoSEQ multiplex PCR assay. The TR loci were subjected to amplification by multiplexed PCR, for which V gene segments served as targets of the forward primers and J gene segments as targets of the reverse primers. The amplified CDR3 regions were sequenced using the Illumina HiSeq System. Concerning the study's data processing: Closely related reads were merged by a nearest-neighbour algorithm to remove PCR and sequencing errors and to collapse the data into unique sequences. Each repertoire was summarised by clonality and by T cell density, with T cell density defined as TR molecules per amount of genomic DNA input. CDR3 amino acid sequences present in at least 80% of unsorted samples were defined as public TRs, and these public TRs were then tested for differential abundance between coeliac and control samples. Disease-group differences in clonality and density were tested with Kruskal-Wallis tests followed by Dunn post-tests. This is the immuneACCESS table as TCRdb keeps it, with only in-frame sequences that have V and J called. A part of the clones is gone; compared with another copy, unresolved V genes explain less than half, and the rest is unexplained. That table supplies the V and J calls and clone size; D and trimming were determined from the DNA. This sample is represented by 850 to 1,200 clones; 58% of them were singletons. About 29% of the sample is taken by the ten largest.

The chain links TRBV7-9 with TRBJ1-2; the D gene lacks a confident call. Input material: intraepithelial lymphocytes from the gut. The cell subset or site label corresponds to: intraepithelial cell (IEC) fraction of small intestinal biopsy. This sequence was found in a man between 65 and 85 years old without celiac disease. This receptor carries the CDR3 CASKPGIAVGYGYTF. The DNA sequence follows: TGTGCCAGCAAACCGGGGATCGCGGTGGGCTATGGCTACACCTTC.